The rows below give T cell receptor beta chains drawn from one sample of a study of vaccination and CD4 T cells after COVID-19. TCRdb re-derived calls from the PCR reads in MiXCR, one entry per CDR3 protein. The sample includes about 7,000 distinct CDR3 sequences, about 30% of them seen just once. No antigens are known for them. Sequencing was carried out using CD4+ T cells from blood, cultured in vitro. All receptors derive from a human donor in good health. CDR3s include the opening cysteine and the closing phenylalanine or tryptophan. Each record gives: V gene, J gene, clone size, D gene, CDR3 protein, CDR3 DNA. D genes are given only for firm matches. Clone size is shown for a subset of rows, as once, few, many or a class of expanded clone.

v_gene: TRBV12-3/TRBV12-4
j_gene: TRBJ1-2
abundance: few
d_gene: TRBD1
CDR3aa: CASSRTGRYGYTF
CDR3nt: TGTGCCAGCAGTAGGACAGGTCGGTATGGCTACACCTTC

v_gene: TRBV5-1
j_gene: TRBJ1-1
abundance: NA
d_gene: NA
CDR3aa: CASSTGGNTEAFF
CDR3nt: TGCGCCAGCAGCACCGGGGGGAACACTGAAGCTTTCTTT

v_gene: TRBV2
j_gene: TRBJ1-2
abundance: NA
d_gene: NA
CDR3aa: CAGAEDYGYTF
CDR3nt: TGTGCCGGAGCAGAGGACTATGGCTACACCTTC

v_gene: TRBV20-1
j_gene: TRBJ1-5
abundance: few
d_gene: NA
CDR3aa: CSARADMSNQPQHF
CDR3nt: TGCAGTGCTAGGGCCGACATGAGCAATCAGCCCCAGCATTTT

v_gene: TRBV6-1
j_gene: TRBJ1-6
abundance: NA
d_gene: NA
CDR3aa: CASSPTGTASSYNSPLHF
CDR3nt: TGTGCCAGCAGCCCGACCGGGACGGCAAGCTCCTATAATTCACCCCTCCACTTT

v_gene: TRBV10-3
j_gene: TRBJ1-1
abundance: NA
d_gene: NA
CDR3aa: CAISGGGNTEAFF
CDR3nt: TGTGCCATCAGTGGGGGGGGGAACACTGAAGCTTTCTTT

v_gene: TRBV11-1
j_gene: TRBJ1-1
abundance: few
d_gene: TRBD1
CDR3aa: CASRLGTGGVNTEAFF
CDR3nt: TGTGCCAGCAGACTTGGGACAGGGGGGGTAAACACTGAAGCTTTCTTT

v_gene: TRBV19
j_gene: TRBJ1-5
abundance: NA
d_gene: TRBD1
CDR3aa: CASRESDRANQPQHF
CDR3nt: TGTGCCAGCCGAGAGTCGGACAGGGCCAATCAGCCCCAGCATTTT

v_gene: TRBV18
j_gene: TRBJ1-2
abundance: NA
d_gene: NA
CDR3aa: CASSPASGYTF
CDR3nt: TGTGCCAGCTCACCGGCCTCGGGCTACACCTTC

v_gene: TRBV5-1
j_gene: TRBJ1-1
abundance: once
d_gene: NA
CDR3aa: CASRMGLMNTEAFF
CDR3nt: TGCGCCAGCAGAATGGGGCTAATGAACACTGAAGCTTTCTTT